Below are 23 T cell receptor beta chains sequenced from a single sample in a study of human T cells and chemical hapten exposure. TCRdb reanalysed the RACE reads using MiXCR and keeps one entry per CDR3 protein. The sample shows 65,000 to 85,000 distinct CDR3 sequences, 12% of them seen only once. Noted time point: patch test 1, 2 weeks after DPC sensitization. Regarding treatment: therapeutic diphenylcyclopropenone sensitization with weekly scalp DPC. Material: whole blood, obtained in connection with sensitization to the hapten diphenylcyclopropenone (DPC). Receptors were obtained from a woman aged 60-75 years with alopecia areata. Some clones in this sample may be carry-over from other donors' samples.

This clonotype has at least ten counts. This rearrangement joins TRBV10-3 to TRBJ1-3; 8 nucleotides agree with TRBD1. Germline V gene lookup returns CDR1 ENHRY and CDR2 SYGVKD. CDR3 length equals 16 residues. After removal of 7 bases from V and 0 bases from J, the junction contained 8 bases not matched to a gene. As DNA, the CDR3 is TGTGCCATCACAAACCCGGGACAGGACTCTGGAAACACCATATATTTT. Amino acid sequence: CAITNPGQDSGNTIYF.

The J gene is TRBJ1-1, the V gene TRBV29-1, with D hard to call. Germline V lookup: CDR1 SQVTM, CDR2 ANQGSEA. V dropped 4 bases and J dropped 0 bases, with 6 bases sitting between them. The CDR3 consists of 12 residues. The CDR3 loop reads CSVAPMNTEAFF. The CDR3 region has the DNA TGCAGCGTTGCCCCTATGAACACTGAAGCTTTCTTT.

The genes are TRBV21-1 and TRBJ1-2. TRBV21-1 is a documented pseudogene. The CDR3 runs to 16 residues. The CDR3 DNA follows: TGTGCCAGCAGCAAAGCGCTTTTCCAGGGGAGGGTTGGCTACACCTTC. Its protein is CASSKALFQGRVGYTF.

This rearrangement joins TRBV20-1 to TRBJ2-7; 9 bases fit TRBD1. From germline, CDR1 is DFQATT and CDR2 SNEGSKA (reference sequence). This CDR3 is 12 amino acids long. Trimming at V came to 5 bases and at J to 6 bases, leaving 5 bases not matched to a gene. The CDR3 sequence: CSAGQGPGEQYF. CDR3 bases: TGCAGTGCTGGACAGGGGCCGGGCGAGCAGTACTTC.

This clonotype was detected ten times or more. The chain carries TRBV29-1 and TRBJ1-6; 10 bases match TRBD1. Germline CDR1 SQVTM, CDR2 ANQGSEA. The junction had 10 bases not matched to a gene; V was cut back by 7 bases and J by 7 bases. There are 15 residues in the CDR3. CDR3 bases: TGCAGCGCTCAAACTACGGGACAGGGGAATTCACCCCTCCACTTT. Protein: CSAQTTGQGNSPLHF.

The chain carries TRBV3-1 and TRBJ2-7; 10 nucleotides align to TRBD2. V dropped 4 bases and J dropped 2; count of bases not matched to a gene: 11. The CDR3 is made up of 17 amino acids. The germline gives CDR1 LGHDT, CDR2 YNNKEL (reference sequence). The DNA of the CDR3 is TGTGCCAGCAGCCGTGGGATAGCGGGGGGCCCGACCTACGAGCAGTACTTC. Amino acids: CASSRGIAGGPTYEQYF.

This clonotype was detected ten times or more. The chain couples TRBV20-1 to TRBJ1-2; D gene unclear. V lost 0 bases to trimming and J lost 4 bases, with 6 bases between them. Germline assignment: CDR1 DFQATT and CDR2 SNEGSKA (reference sequence). The CDR3 is 12 amino acids. The CDR3 sequence is CSARDRVYGYTF. DNA of the CDR3: TGCAGTGCTAGAGATCGAGTCTATGGCTACACCTTC.

This clonotype was seen many times. The chain couples TRBV6-6 to TRBJ1-2, with D possibly TRBD1 on 5 matching bases. Germline V lookup: CDR1 MNHNY, CDR2 SVGAGI (reference sequence). This CDR3 has 14 residues. Between the trimmed V and J ends, which lost 7 bases and 1 base, there was a span of 13 bases. CDR3 coding DNA: TGTGCCAGCAAGGGCAGGGCGGATAACTATGGCTACACCTTC. Translating it yields CASKGRADNYGYTF.

A few counts support this clonotype. The chain couples TRBV29-1 to TRBJ2-5; D is perhaps TRBD1 (5 bases). Germline V CDR1 and CDR2: SQVTM, ANQGSEA. The germline V and J ends were trimmed by 0 bases and 4 bases, with 15 bases remaining between them. This CDR3 spans 15 amino acids. The CDR3 bases are TGCAGCGTTGAAGACATTTTAGCAGGGTCAGAGACCCAGTACTTC. It encodes CSVEDILAGSETQYF.

This clonotype showed up just a few times. The chain has TRBV5-1 and TRBJ2-5; D gene ambiguous. Deletions cut 4 bases from V and 3 bases from J, with 10 bases between. Germline loops: CDR1 SGHRS, CDR2 YFSETQ. The CDR3 is 13 residues long. The DNA of the CDR3 is TGCGCCAGCAGCACGATGGTGGAAGAGACCCAGTACTTC. Protein: CASSTMVEETQYF.

In this sample, this clonotype turned up a few times. J is TRBJ2-7 and V is TRBV2; 7 nucleotides line up with TRBD2. In germline, CDR1 is SNHLY, CDR2 FYNNEI. The CDR3 is made up of 15 amino acids. With V trimmed by 3 bases and J by 0 bases, 5 bases remained unmatched. DNA for the CDR3: TGTGCCAGCAGTGAGACGGGGGGAGCCTCCTACGAGCAGTACTTC. This translates into CASSETGGASYEQYF.

This clonotype was detected a few times. The V and J genes are TRBV5-1 and TRBJ1-2; D not resolved. The length of the CDR3 is 12 residues. Germline V gene data show CDR1 as SGHRS and CDR2 as YFSETQ. The ends were cut back, 1 base at V and 6 bases at J, with 7 bases in the middle. The CDR3 sequence: CASSLSVDGYTF. CDR3 in DNA: TGCGCCAGCAGCTTGAGTGTGGATGGCTACACCTTC.

The chain couples TRBV9 to TRBJ2-5; TRBD2 aligns across 15 bases. CDR1 SGDLS and CDR2 YYNGEE come from the germline V gene. The CDR3 is 18 amino acids. V dropped 1 base and J dropped 5; count of bases not matched to a gene: 9. The CDR3 sequence: CASSVMGLAGGAGETQYF. The CDR3 DNA follows: TGTGCCAGCAGCGTAATGGGACTAGCGGGGGGCGCCGGGGAGACCCAGTACTTC.

This clonotype was detected a few times. The chain employs TRBV3-1 and TRBJ1-2, with 7 bases lining up with TRBD1. Germline trimming cut 4 bases from V and 4 bases from J; bases unmatched to any gene: 12. This CDR3 has 16 residues. In germline, CDR1 is LGHDT, CDR2 YNNKEL (reference sequence). CDR3 nucleotide sequence: TGTGCCAGCAGCCGACGGGGACAGAGACCATCCTATGGCTACACCTTC. It specifies CASSRRGQRPSYGYTF.

This clonotype was counted at least ten times. The rearrangement links TRBV5-1 to TRBJ2-5, with 8 bases lining up with TRBD1. The CDR3 contains 15 residues. Trimming removed 4 bases from V and 0 bases from J; junction bases left unmatched: 5. Germline CDR1 is SGHRS and CDR2 is YFSETQ. The CDR3 reads CASSLGQVYQETQYF. CDR3 sequence (DNA): TGCGCCAGCAGCCTGGGACAGGTATACCAAGAGACCCAGTACTTC.

Notes on this clonotype: Just one base apart from a much larger clone, this may be a read error. The V gene is TRBV7-2, the J gene TRBJ2-1; a possible D gene is TRBD2 (6 bases). There are 16 residues in the CDR3. Between the trimmed V and J ends, which lost 7 bases and 8 bases, there was a span of 24 bases. From germline, CDR1 is SGHTA and CDR2 FQGNSA. The CDR3 DNA is TGTGCCAGCACCCTTAGACCTTTGCGGGGAGGCGATGAGCAGTTCTTC. Protein sequence: CASTLRPLRGGDEQFF.

The sample holds many counts of this clonotype. This chain links TRBV29-1 with TRBJ2-1, with 8 positions matching TRBD2. Germline V gene data show CDR1 as SQVTM and CDR2 as ANQGSEA. V lost 7 bases and J lost 0; bases outside the gene matches: 11. CDR3 length: 16 amino acids. CDR3 coding DNA: TGCAGCGCCCCCGCCCGGGAGGGATTCTCCTACAATGAGCAGTTCTTC. It specifies CSAPAREGFSYNEQFF.

This clonotype was picked up many times. V usage is TRBV20-1 and J usage is TRBJ2-5; 7 bases align to TRBD1. V lost 3 bases, J lost 2 bases, and 9 bases stayed unmatched. CDR3 length: 15 amino acids. Germline V gene sequence: CDR1 DFQATT, CDR2 SNEGSKA (reference sequence). Written as DNA, the CDR3 is TGCAGTGCTAGTTCGGGCAGGGGGTATCAAGAGACCCAGTACTTC. Translating it yields CSASSGRGYQETQYF.

In this sample, this clonotype turned up once. The chain recombines TRBV5-1 with TRBJ2-5; D uncertain. This CDR3 contains 12 residues. Per the germline V gene, CDR1 is SGHRS and CDR2 is YFSETQ. Trimming pared 4 bases from V and 5 bases from J, leaving 9 bases between. CDR3 loop: CASSPESETQYF. In DNA form, the CDR3 reads TGCGCCAGCAGCCCGGAGTCGGAGACCCAGTACTTC.

This clonotype was seen more than once but under ten times. The chain has TRBV6-1 and TRBJ2-1; D is perhaps TRBD1 (6 bases). The CDR3 contains 15 residues. V lost 3 bases and J lost 2, with 11 bases in between. Germline V lookup: CDR1 MNHNS, CDR2 SASEGT. The CDR3 nucleotides are TGTGCCAGCAGTGATCTAGGGGGTGCCTACAATGAGCAGTTCTTC. Translating gives CASSDLGGAYNEQFF.

This clonotype was counted ten times or more. The rearrangement uses TRBV5-4 and TRBJ1-2; D is possibly TRBD1 (6 bases). The V and J ends lost 5 bases and 2 bases respectively, with 19 bases between them. In germline, CDR1 is SGHNT, CDR2 YYREEE (reference sequence). This CDR3 has 16 residues. The CDR3 sequence is CASRPGTPNENYGYTF. The DNA for the CDR3 is TGTGCCAGCAGGCCCGGGACACCGAACGAGAACTATGGCTACACCTTC.

This clonotype has a handful of counts. This rearrangement joins TRBV3-1 to TRBJ1-6; D is possibly TRBD1 (6 bases). This CDR3 has 14 amino acids. Trimming stripped 5 bases from V and 9 bases from J, with 14 bases between. Germline CDR1 is LGHDT and CDR2 is YNNKEL (reference sequence). CDR3 sequence: CASSFTGLGSPLHF. In DNA, the CDR3 is TGTGCCAGCAGCTTCACAGGGTTGGGTTCACCCCTCCACTTT. Combining the CDR3 with reference TRBV3-1 and TRBJ1-6 gives the whole variable domain DTAVSQTPKYLVTQMGNDKSIKCEQNLGHDTMYWYKQDSKKFLKIMFSYNNKELIINETVPNRFSPKSPDKAHLNLHINSLELGDSAVYFCASSFTGLGSPLHFGNGTRLTVT.

The chain employs TRBV10-3 and TRBJ1-1; D unresolved. The CDR3 has 13 residues. Trimming pared 5 bases from V and 0 bases from J, leaving 7 bases between. Germline V gene sequence: CDR1 ENHRY, CDR2 SYGVKD. The CDR3 nucleotides read TGTGCCATCAGTTCCGGCCTGAACACTGAAGCTTTCTTT. Amino acid sequence: CAISSGLNTEAFF.